What follows are 23 T cell receptor beta chains derived from one specimen sequenced in a study of T cell repertoires in cytomegalovirus infection. TCRdb re-analysed the reads in MiXCR, keeping a single row per CDR3 protein. The data contain around 350,000 distinct CDR3 sequences, about a sixth of them singletons. Sequenced sample: PBMCs. The receptor set was obtained from a human donor in good health (CMV status not recorded). Some clones in this sample may be carry-over from other donors' samples.

This clonotype was seen repeatedly, ten times or more. The rearrangement links TRBV7-9 to TRBJ2-2, with 14 bases matching TRBD2. Trimming cost V 6 bases and J 4 bases; bases outside gene matches: 13. The germline V gene encodes CDR1 SEHNR and CDR2 FQNEAQ (reference sequence). This CDR3 is 19 amino acids long. The chain's CDR3 is CASRSPGTSGSFGTGELFF. CDR3 DNA: TGTGCCAGCAGATCACCCGGGACTAGCGGGAGCTTCGGCACCGGGGAGCTGTTTTTT. Full variable domain (rest looked up from reference TRBV7-9 and TRBJ2-2): DTGVSQNPRHKITKRGQNVTFRCDPISEHNRLYWYRQTLGQGPEFLTYFQNEAQLEKSRLLSDRFSAERPKGSFSTLEIQRTEQGDSAMYLCASRSPGTSGSFGTGELFFGEGSRLTVL.

J is TRBJ2-3 and V is TRBV3-1, with 11 positions matching TRBD2. CDR1 and CDR2 from the germline V gene are LGHDT and YNNKEL (reference sequence). V lost 2 bases to trimming and J lost 2 bases; unmatched junction nucleotides: 3. The CDR3 consists of 16 residues. CDR3 protein: CASSQLGLADTDTQYF. The CDR3 DNA is TGTGCCAGCAGCCAACTGGGACTAGCGGACACAGATACGCAGTATTTT.

For this clonotype: Since a much larger clone is just one base distant, this may be a read error. The chain is built from TRBV24-1 and TRBJ2-7, with D perhaps being TRBD1 or TRBD2 (5 bases each). The CDR3 consists of 15 residues. Germline V gene sequence: CDR1 KGHDR, CDR2 SFDVKD. The CDR3 loop reads CATSDRRSGQEEQCF. The CDR3 nucleotides read TGTGCCACCAGTGACCGACGTTCGGGGCAGGAGGAGCAGTGCTTC.

The sample holds many counts of this clonotype. CDR3 sequence reads: CASTKVGMEKLFF. DNA for the CDR3: TGTGCCAGTACGAAGGTCGGGATGGAAAAACTGTTTTTT. The chain combines TRBV19 with TRBJ1-4, with D unresolved. Trimming shortened V by 7 bases and J by 8 bases, and 14 bases separated the two germline ends. The CDR3 sequence is 13 residues long. CDR1 LNHDA and CDR2 SQIVND come from the germline V gene (reference sequence).

In its sample, this clonotype was seen a few times. This chain joins TRBV7-9 and TRBJ2-5, with 9 positions matching TRBD1. V trimming: 0 bases; J trimming: 3 bases; junction bases outside the gene matches: 11. Germline V gene lookup returns CDR1 SEHNR and CDR2 FQNEAQ (reference sequence). The CDR3 contains 18 residues. CDR3 sequence reads: CASSLAAPGQGGKETQYF. In DNA form, the CDR3 reads TGTGCCAGCAGCTTAGCTGCGCCGGGACAGGGAGGTAAAGAGACCCAGTACTTC.

This clonotype has just a few counts. The rearrangement joins TRBV12-3 or TRBV12-4 to TRBJ2-3, with D perhaps matching TRBD1 (6 bases). Deletions cut 4 bases from V and 0 bases from J, with 11 bases between. The CDR3 has 15 amino acids. CDR3 in DNA: TGTGCCAGCAGTTGGGGGCCAGGGAGCACAGATACGCAGTATTTT. It is translated as CASSWGPGSTDTQYF.

There are many counts of this clonotype. The chain combines TRBV7-2 with TRBJ2-2; the D is unclear. The CDR3 length is 13 residues. Trimming took 1 base from V and 4 from J, leaving 4 bases between them. CDR1 is SGHTA, CDR2 FQGNSA, per germline. The CDR3 DNA follows: TGTGCCAGCAGCTTAGTCCGCACCGGGGAGCTGTTTTTT. Translating it yields CASSLVRTGELFF.

J is TRBJ2-5 and V is TRBV19; D is uncertain. V dropped 1 base and J dropped 2 bases, with 8 bases sitting between them. This CDR3 is built from 14 residues. Germline CDR1 is LNHDA and CDR2 is SQIVND (reference sequence). CDR3 in amino acids: CASSIGRQQETQYF. The CDR3 bases are TGTGCCAGTAGTATAGGGCGCCAACAAGAGACCCAGTACTTC.

The rearrangement links TRBV20-1 to TRBJ1-5, with no clear D. CDR3 length: 15 amino acids. V was cut by 1 base and J by 6 bases, with 16 bases left in between. Per the germline V gene, CDR1 is DFQATT and CDR2 is SNEGSKA (reference sequence). This chain's CDR3 is CSARGFADGGQPQHF. DNA for the CDR3: TGCAGTGCTAGAGGCTTCGCCGACGGAGGTCAGCCCCAGCATTTT.

The chain uses TRBV10-3 and TRBJ1-5; D unclear. Trimming shortened V by 5 bases and J by 5 bases, and 10 bases separated the two germline ends. This CDR3 region has 13 residues. The germline V gene encodes CDR1 ENHRY and CDR2 SYGVKD. The DNA of the CDR3 is TGTGCCATCAGTCCCACCGAAGATCAGCCCCAGCATTTT. This encodes CAISPTEDQPQHF.

J is TRBJ1-2 and V is TRBV7-6; no clear D gene. Looked up from germline, CDR1 is SGHVS and CDR2 is FNYEAQ. V lost 0 bases and J lost 4, with 9 bases in between. The CDR3 extends over 14 amino acids. The CDR3 nucleotides are TGTGCCAGCAGCTTAGCGCTGCGGGGCTATGGCTACACCTTC. Translation: CASSLALRGYGYTF.

This clonotype was seen many times. The genes are TRBV30 and TRBJ2-3; perhaps TRBD2 as D (5 bases). The CDR3 contains 15 residues. V lost 1 base to trimming and J lost 0 bases, with 11 bases between them. Germline CDR1 reads GTSNPN; CDR2 reads SVGIG (reference sequence). In nucleotides, the CDR3 is TGTGCCTGGAGTGCTTTGGGCGGGAGCACAGATACGCAGTATTTT. This sequence encodes CAWSALGGSTDTQYF.

This clonotype was found a few times. V gene TRBV20-1 combines with J gene TRBJ2-3; D call uncertain. The germline V gene has CDR1 DFQATT and CDR2 SNEGSKA (reference sequence). V lost 3 bases, J lost 1 base, and 14 bases lay in between. This CDR3 comprises 15 residues. The CDR3 reads CSASPFTGGTDTQYF. The CDR3, as DNA: TGCAGTGCTAGCCCCTTCACTGGCGGCACAGATACGCAGTATTTT.

There are a few counts of this clonotype. The chain couples TRBV19 to TRBJ1-5; the D gene is possibly TRBD1 (5 bases). The V gene's germline CDR1 is LNHDA and CDR2 SQIVND (reference sequence). CDR3 length equals 15 residues. Trimming cost V 6 bases and J 0 bases, with 12 bases left between them. The chain's CDR3 is CASSKGRNSNQPQHF. The CDR3 nucleotides read TGTGCCAGTAGCAAGGGGCGGAATAGCAATCAGCCCCAGCATTTT. The full variable domain, rest sourced from reference TRBV19 and TRBJ1-5, is DGGITQSPKYLFRKEGQNVTLSCEQNLNHDAMYWYRQDPGQGLRLIYYSQIVNDFQKGDIAEGYSVSREKKESFPLTVTSAQKNPTAFYLCASSKGRNSNQPQHFGDGTRLSIL.

The chain joins TRBV5-5 to TRBJ2-5; D gene ambiguous. There are 14 residues in the CDR3. Germline lookup yields CDR1 SGHKS and CDR2 YYEKEE (reference sequence). V was trimmed by 4 bases and J by 2 bases, leaving 12 bases between them. In DNA, the CDR3 is TGTGCCAGCAGCACCGGACCAGAACAAGAGACCCAGTACTTC. Translation gives CASSTGPEQETQYF. The whole variable domain, remainder taken from reference TRBV5-5 and TRBJ2-5, is DAGVTQSPTHLIKTRGQQVTLRCSPISGHKSVSWYQQVLGQGPQFIFQYYEKEERGRGNFPDRFSARQFPNYSSELNVNALLLGDSALYLCASSTGPEQETQYFGPGTRLLVL.

At least ten counts were recorded for this clonotype. The genes are TRBV7-2 and TRBJ2-7, with D hard to call. Trimming stripped 3 bases from V and 8 bases from J, with 11 bases between. CDR3 length equals 12 residues. CDR1 is SGHTA, CDR2 FQGNSA, per germline. The CDR3 DNA is TGTGCCAGCAGCTTCCCTTTTACTCAGCAGTACTTC. This sequence encodes CASSFPFTQQYF.

This clonotype was found many times. CDR3 in amino acids: CASSSRTSGRADTQYF. As DNA, the CDR3 is TGTGCCAGCAGCTCCCGTACTAGCGGGAGGGCAGATACGCAGTATTTT. V gene TRBV7-2 combines with J gene TRBJ2-3; TRBD2 matches 13 bases. Germline values: CDR1 SGHTA, CDR2 FQGNSA. The CDR3 spans 16 residues. After removal of 4 bases from V and 4 bases from J, the junction contained 5 bases not matched to a gene.

This clonotype was detected only a few times. The V call is TRBV2, the J call TRBJ1-1; 9 bases map to TRBD1. The CDR3 runs to 14 residues. The germline V gene encodes CDR1 SNHLY and CDR2 FYNNEI. The J segment lost 4 bases and the V segment lost 6 bases, leaving 6 bases of the junction unmatched. Written as DNA, the CDR3 is TGTGCCAGCAGGAGACAGGGGGAGTTCACTGAAGCTTTCTTT. This gives the protein CASRRQGEFTEAFF.

The chain's CDR3 is CSASSGAGYEQYF. CDR3 nucleotides: TGCAGTGCTAGTTCGGGGGCAGGCTACGAGCAGTACTTC. This rearrangement joins TRBV20-1 to TRBJ2-7, with D perhaps given as TRBD1 or TRBD2 (6 bases each). The germline gives CDR1 DFQATT, CDR2 SNEGSKA (reference sequence). The CDR3 length is 13 residues. The V gene lost 3 bases and the J gene lost 3 bases, with 12 bases spanning the gap.

This clonotype has ten or more counts. The chain joins TRBV12-3 or TRBV12-4 to TRBJ2-5, with 8 bases fitting TRBD2. Trimming removed 6 bases from V and 6 bases from J; junction bases left unmatched: 6. This CDR3 contains 13 residues. The CDR3 protein is CASSGLAGKTQYF. CDR3 DNA sequence: TGTGCCAGCAGCGGACTAGCTGGGAAGACCCAGTACTTC.

V gene TRBV28 combines with J gene TRBJ2-7; 11 nucleotides match TRBD2. This CDR3 is built from 16 residues. The V and J ends lost 6 bases and 0 bases, in that order; junction bases with no gene match: 7. Germline CDR1 reads MDHEN; CDR2 reads SYDVKM. CDR3 amino acids: CASRLAGGTSSYEQYF. CDR3 sequence (DNA): TGTGCCAGCAGATTAGCGGGGGGGACGAGCTCCTACGAGCAGTACTTC.

This clonotype was recorded at least ten times. This rearrangement joins TRBV7-8 to TRBJ2-5; no firm D call. V dropped 5 bases and J dropped 5 bases, with 18 bases sitting between them. Germline lookup yields CDR1 SGHVS and CDR2 FQNEAQ. The CDR3 consists of 15 residues. CDR3 sequence (DNA): TGTGCCAGCAGCCTTTATTGGGGTCTGGGCGAGACCCAGTACTTC. Protein: CASSLYWGLGETQYF.

This sequence joins TRBV20-1 and TRBJ2-5; D gene uncertain. Trimming shortened V by 3 bases and J by 0 bases, and 5 bases separated the two germline ends. Germline-derived CDR1 and CDR2 are DFQATT and SNEGSKA (reference sequence). This CDR3 has 12 amino acids. The CDR3 loop is CSASLYQETQYF. CDR3 sequence (DNA): TGCAGTGCTAGCCTGTACCAAGAGACCCAGTACTTC.